This is a list of T cell receptor beta chains from one sample in a study of CD8 T cells in Susac syndrome. Each CDR3 protein is one row after TCRdb ran MiXCR on the immunoSEQ multiplex PCR reads. The sample has over 350,000 distinct CDR3 sequences, 85% to 90% seen once; the top ten hold under 0.15%. Sequencing was carried out using CD8+ T cells from PBMCs. These receptors were obtained from a human donor with multiple sclerosis. The CDR3 runs from the conserved cysteine through the conserved F or W. The D gene is left open where the match is weak. Clone size is given for some rows only: seen once, a few or many times, or a class if the clone is expanded.

abundance,v_gene,j_gene,d_gene,CDR3nt,CDR3aa
-,TRBV2,TRBJ1-1,-,TGTGCCACTATAAACAGGGAGAACACTGAAGCTTTCTTT,CATINRENTEAFF
once,TRBV30,TRBJ1-5,-,TGTGCCTGGAGTGTTCAGGGGTTGTATCAGCCCCAGCATTTT,CAWSVQGLYQPQHF
-,TRBV5-4,TRBJ2-1,-,TGTGCCAGCAGCTGGAGCGGTCAGCAGTTCTTC,CASSWSGQQFF
-,TRBV10-3,TRBJ2-7,TRBD2,TGTGCCATCAGTGAGCCGAATAGGGCGGGAGGCTCCTACGAGCAGTACTTC,CAISEPNRAGGSYEQYF
once,TRBV5-4,TRBJ1-3,-,TGTGCCAGCAGCTTGGGAGAGGACACTAGAAACACCATATATTTT,CASSLGEDTRNTIYF
-,TRBV9,TRBJ1-2,-,TGTGCCAGCAGCGTAGACACAAGTGATGGCTACACCTTC,CASSVDTSDGYTF
-,TRBV6-6,TRBJ2-2,TRBD1,TGTGCCAGCAGCAAAGACAGGGGCGAATCCACCGGGGAGCTGTTTTTT,CASSKDRGESTGELFF
-,TRBV4-1,TRBJ2-7,-,TGCGCCAGCAGCGGATCCGTCTACGAGCAGTACTTC,CASSGSVYEQYF
-,TRBV19,TRBJ1-5,-,TGTGCCAGTAGTATAGCCGGGGCGAGCAATCAGCCCCAGCATTTT,CASSIAGASNQPQHF
-,TRBV2,TRBJ1-1,-,TGTGCCGAACTGGTTAACACTGAAGCTTTCTTT,CAELVNTEAFF
-,TRBV7-9,TRBJ2-3,-,TGTGCCAGCAGCTTAGAAGAACTAGCAATGTCAGATACGCAGTATTTT,CASSLEELAMSDTQYF
-,TRBV5-1,TRBJ1-2,-,TGCGCCAGCAGCTTGGAGACAGAATATGGCTACACCTTC,CASSLETEYGYTF
-,TRBV30,TRBJ1-1,-,TGTGCCTGGGCCTGGGGGGGGAACACTGAAGCTTTCTTT,CAWAWGGNTEAFF
-,TRBV5-5,TRBJ2-1,TRBD1,TGTGCCAGCAGCTGGTCGACAGGGAAGGGCAATGAGCAGTTCTTC,CASSWSTGKGNEQFF
-,TRBV12-5,TRBJ1-4,-,TGTGCTAGTGCCTCCGGAGGGGAAAAACTGTTTTTT,CASASGGEKLFF
-,TRBV7-9,TRBJ2-2,-,TGTGCCAGCAGCTCCTTTCGGTTCGCGAACACCGGGGAGCTGTTTTTT,CASSSFRFANTGELFF
-,TRBV30,TRBJ2-3,TRBD2,TGTGCCTGGAGTTCGGAGCGGGGTACAGATACGCAGTATTTT,CAWSSERGTDTQYF
-,TRBV12-3/TRBV12-4,TRBJ2-7,-,TGTGCCAGCAGTTTATTTGACTACCGCTACGAGCAGTACTTC,CASSLFDYRYEQYF
once,TRBV29-1,TRBJ2-1,TRBD1,TGCAGCGGGAACAGGGGACAGTCCTCCTACAATGAGCAGTTCTTC,CSGNRGQSSYNEQFF
-,TRBV29-1,TRBJ2-1,TRBD2,TGCAGCTTCGGCGGGGGGTCCTCCTACAATGAGCAGTTCTTC,CSFGGGSSYNEQFF
-,TRBV27,TRBJ1-1,TRBD1,TGTGCCAGCAGGAACACCGGGACAGGGGGTCTGAACACTGAAGCTTTCTTT,CASRNTGTGGLNTEAFF
-,TRBV12-3/TRBV12-4,TRBJ1-1,-,TGTGCCAGCAGTATGGGACAAATAGGAGCTTTCTTT,CASSMGQIGAFF
-,TRBV2,TRBJ2-6,TRBD1,TGTGCCAGCATCGGGACAGGGGCTGGGGCCAACGTCCTGACTTTC,CASIGTGAGANVLTF
-,TRBV6-5,TRBJ2-3,-,TGTGCCAGCAGTTACTCCCAGAGCGAGCAGTATTTT,CASSYSQSEQYF
-,TRBV7-9,TRBJ1-6,-,TGTGCCAGCAGCTCCAGTGAGAGCTATAATTCACCCCTCCACTTT,CASSSSESYNSPLHF
-,TRBV20-1,TRBJ2-7,-,TGCAGTGCTACCGAAATTTCCCACGAGCAGTACTTC,CSATEISHEQYF
-,TRBV7-9,TRBJ2-2,-,TGTGCCAGCAGCCCACCGGGCGGGGCGAACACCGGGGAGCTGTTTTTT,CASSPPGGANTGELFF
-,TRBV7-8,TRBJ2-7,-,TGTGCCAGCAGCTTACTCACCACTCTCGAGCAGTACTTC,CASSLLTTLEQYF
-,TRBV19,TRBJ2-1,-,TGTGCCATCCGCTCCGGGAGCTCCTACAATGAGCAGTTCTTC,CAIRSGSSYNEQFF
-,TRBV27,TRBJ2-1,-,TGTGCCAGCAGTCCCACCATGGGGCTCTACAATGAGCAGTTCTTC,CASSPTMGLYNEQFF
-,TRBV6-5,TRBJ2-5,-,TGTGCCAGCAGCCCCGGGACGGACATCCAAGAGACCCAGTACTTC,CASSPGTDIQETQYF
-,TRBV7-8,TRBJ1-2,-,TGTGCCAGCAGCTTAAGGGGGGCTAAGGGTGGCTACACCTTC,CASSLRGAKGGYTF
-,TRBV5-1,TRBJ2-2,TRBD2,TGCGCCAGCACCATCTGGTCTAGCGGGGGGAACACCGGGGAGCTGTTTTTT,CASTIWSSGGNTGELFF
once,TRBV7-9,TRBJ1-1,-,TGTGCCAGCAGCCGCCCGGGGCCGGGGAGCACTGAAGCTTTCTTT,CASSRPGPGSTEAFF
-,TRBV4-2,TRBJ1-2,-,TGTGCCAGCAGCCAAGGGGACGAGACGGGGACCGGCTATGGCTACACCTTC,CASSQGDETGTGYGYTF
-,TRBV7-9,TRBJ1-5,TRBD1,TGTGCCAGCAGCTTAGATATCGGGACAGGGGCGTCGCAGCCCCAGCATTTT,CASSLDIGTGASQPQHF
-,TRBV20-1,TRBJ1-1,-,TGCAGTGCACGTGAAATCGGGGAAAGTGAAGCTTTCTTT,CSAREIGESEAFF
-,TRBV30,TRBJ2-7,-,TGTGCCTGGACCGCGGGACAGCTCTACGAGCAGTACTTC,CAWTAGQLYEQYF
once,TRBV6-1,TRBJ2-1,TRBD2,TGTGCCAGCAGTGATCGAGGGAGGGGCTACAATGAGCAGTTCTTC,CASSDRGRGYNEQFF
-,TRBV5-1,TRBJ2-1,TRBD1,TGCGCCAGCAGCCTCACCCGGGACAGGGTGCATGAGCAGTTCTTC,CASSLTRDRVHEQFF
-,TRBV6-5,TRBJ1-1,TRBD1,TGTGCCAGCAGTTACTTCTCATCCGGGACAGCGGGTACTGAAGCTTTCTTT,CASSYFSSGTAGTEAFF
-,TRBV5-1,TRBJ2-1,-,TGCGCCAGCAGCTCGGGCCAGCCAGGTGATGAGCAGTTCTTC,CASSSGQPGDEQFF
-,TRBV5-1,TRBJ1-2,-,TGCGCCAGCAGCCCAAGGCGGGACAACTACTATGGCTACACCTTC,CASSPRRDNYYGYTF
-,TRBV28,TRBJ2-5,-,TGTGCCAGCAGTCCCGTAAGGGGGTGGGAGACCCAGTACTTC,CASSPVRGWETQYF
once,TRBV4-2,TRBJ2-1,TRBD2,TGTGCCAGCAGCCAAGAGTTAGCGGGAGCAGGGCATGAGCAGTTCTTC,CASSQELAGAGHEQFF
-,TRBV5-1,TRBJ2-7,-,TGCGCCAGCATCGACGAAGCCTACGAGCAGTACTTC,CASIDEAYEQYF
-,TRBV15,TRBJ1-1,-,TGTGCCACCAGCAGAGGCCTGGAAGCTTTCTTT,CATSRGLEAFF
-,TRBV11-2,TRBJ2-3,-,TGTGCCAGCAGCTTAGCTTTAGCGCTCTACACAGATACGCAGTATTTT,CASSLALALYTDTQYF
-,TRBV19,TRBJ2-2,-,TGTGCCAGTAGTGTCATCTGCGGTGGACCCACCGGGGAGCTGTTTTTT,CASSVICGGPTGELFF
once,TRBV27,TRBJ2-7,-,TGTGCCAGCAGTAAGTTCGGGGGCCCTAGCTCCTACGAGCAGTACTTC,CASSKFGGPSSYEQYF
-,TRBV5-1,TRBJ1-5,-,TGCGCCAGCAGCTCTAAGGACAGATCGCAGCATTTT,CASSSKDRSQHF
-,TRBV5-1,TRBJ2-2,-,TGCGCCAGCACGATGGCAGGGCCCACCGGGGAGCTGTTTTTT,CASTMAGPTGELFF
-,TRBV4-1,TRBJ1-2,TRBD1,TGCGCCAGCAGCCAACTGTCGTCAGGGGGACAAGAGATTTATGGCTACACCTTC,CASSQLSSGGQEIYGYTF
-,TRBV12-3/TRBV12-4,TRBJ2-3,-,TGTGCCAGCTTTCCCCTTTCGGGAGATACGCAGTATTTT,CASFPLSGDTQYF
-,TRBV9,TRBJ2-1,-,TGTGCCAGCAGCGTAGTAGAAGGCTACAATGAGCAGTTCTTC,CASSVVEGYNEQFF
few,TRBV5-1,TRBJ2-1,TRBD2,TGCGCCAGCAGCCCAGGACTAGCGGGGTCCTACAATGAGCAGTTCTTC,CASSPGLAGSYNEQFF